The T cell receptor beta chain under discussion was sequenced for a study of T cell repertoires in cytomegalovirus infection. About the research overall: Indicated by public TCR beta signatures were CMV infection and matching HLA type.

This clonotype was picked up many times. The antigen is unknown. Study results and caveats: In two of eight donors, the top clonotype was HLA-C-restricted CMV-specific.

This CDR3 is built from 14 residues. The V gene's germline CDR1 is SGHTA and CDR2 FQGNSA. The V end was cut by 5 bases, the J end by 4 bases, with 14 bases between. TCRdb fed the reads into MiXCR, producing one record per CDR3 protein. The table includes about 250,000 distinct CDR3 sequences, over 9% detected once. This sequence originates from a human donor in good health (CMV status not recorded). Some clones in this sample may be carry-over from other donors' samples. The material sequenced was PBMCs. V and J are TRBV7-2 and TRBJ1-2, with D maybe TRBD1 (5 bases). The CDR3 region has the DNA TGTGCCAGCAGCCCCCCGGGACGGACCTATGGCTACACCTTC. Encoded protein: CASSPPGRTYGYTF.